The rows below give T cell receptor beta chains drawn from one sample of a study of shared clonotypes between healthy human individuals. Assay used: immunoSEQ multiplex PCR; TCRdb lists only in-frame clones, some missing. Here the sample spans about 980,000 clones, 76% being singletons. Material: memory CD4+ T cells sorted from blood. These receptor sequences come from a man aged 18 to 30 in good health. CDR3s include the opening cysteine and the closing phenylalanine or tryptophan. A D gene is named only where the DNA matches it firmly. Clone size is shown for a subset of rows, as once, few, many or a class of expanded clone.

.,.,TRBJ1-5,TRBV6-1,CASSDGRIGEVHF,TGTGCCAGCAGTGACGGGCGAATCGGTGAAGTCCATTTT
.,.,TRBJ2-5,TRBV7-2,CASSPAGYQETQYF,TGTGCCAGCAGCCCCGCAGGGTACCAAGAGACCCAGTACTTC
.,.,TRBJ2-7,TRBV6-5,CASSRRGGVYEQYF,TGTGCCAGCAGCCGCCGAGGGGGAGTCTACGAGCAGTACTTC
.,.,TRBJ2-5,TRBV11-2,CASSLARTEETQYF,TGTGCCAGCAGCTTAGCCCGGACAGAAGAGACCCAGTACTTC
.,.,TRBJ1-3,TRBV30,CAWSVSNRNYPGNTIYF,TGTGCCTGGAGTGTAAGCAATCGCAACTATCCTGGAAACACCATATATTTT
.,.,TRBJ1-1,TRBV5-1,CASSTATDRGYTEAFF,TGCGCCAGCAGCACAGCGACAGACCGCGGATACACTGAAGCTTTCTTT
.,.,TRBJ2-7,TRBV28,CASKTSYEQYF,TGTGCCAGCAAAACATCCTACGAGCAGTACTTC
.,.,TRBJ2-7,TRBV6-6,CASSSPRVVPGEQYF,TGTGCCAGCAGTTCCCCCCGGGTGGTCCCCGGGGAGCAGTACTTC
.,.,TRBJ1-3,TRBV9,CASSPDILRGSGNTIYF,TGTGCCAGCAGCCCCGACATTTTAAGGGGCTCTGGAAACACCATATATTTT
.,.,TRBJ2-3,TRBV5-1,CAHPSRAYTDTQYF,TGCGCCCACCCTTCCCGGGCCTACACAGATACGCAGTATTTT
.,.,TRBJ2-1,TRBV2,CASSDGALYNEQFF,TGTGCCAGCAGTGACGGGGCCCTTTACAATGAGCAGTTCTTC
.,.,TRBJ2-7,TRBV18,CASSPRQDGYEQYF,TGTGCCAGCTCACCACGACAGGATGGCTACGAGCAGTACTTC
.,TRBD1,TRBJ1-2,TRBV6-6,CASSYKGGNYGYTF,TGTGCCAGCAGTTACAAAGGGGGCAACTATGGCTACACCTTC
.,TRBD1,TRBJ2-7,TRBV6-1,CASGGTGTSEQYF,TGTGCCAGTGGGGGGACAGGGACCTCCGAGCAGTACTTC
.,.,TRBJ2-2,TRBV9,CASSGQGTGELFF,TGTGCCAGCAGCGGTCAGGGTACCGGGGAGCTGTTTTTT
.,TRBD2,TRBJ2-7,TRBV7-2,CASSLVSGGHYEQYF,TGTGCCAGCAGCTTGGTTTCGGGGGGGCACTACGAGCAGTACTTC
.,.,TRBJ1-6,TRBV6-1,CASSPLGNSPLHF,TGTGCCAGCAGTCCTTTGGGGAATTCACCCCTCCACTTT
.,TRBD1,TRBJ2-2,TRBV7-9,CASSYAGTGVSSAGELFF,TGTGCCAGCAGCTATGCCGGGACAGGGGTTAGTTCCGCCGGGGAGCTGTTTTTT
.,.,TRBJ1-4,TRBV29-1,CSVKGGGNEKLFF,TGCAGCGTTAAGGGGGGTGGTAATGAAAAACTGTTTTTT
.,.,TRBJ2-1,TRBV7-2,CASSVRTSYNEQFF,TGTGCCAGCAGCGTGAGGACCAGTTACAATGAGCAGTTCTTC
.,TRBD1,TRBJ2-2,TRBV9,CASSWAGQGSTGELFF,TGTGCCAGCAGCTGGGCGGGACAGGGTTCTACCGGGGAGCTGTTTTTT
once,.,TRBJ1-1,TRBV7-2,CASSFVGQANTEAFF,TGTGCCAGCAGCTTTGTCGGGCAGGCTAACACTGAAGCTTTCTTT
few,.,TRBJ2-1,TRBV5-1,CASSLGQISYNEQFF,TGCGCCAGCAGCTTGGGGCAGATCTCCTACAATGAGCAGTTCTTC
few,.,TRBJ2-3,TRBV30,CAHRGGPDTQYF,TGTGCCCACCGGGGTGGTCCAGATACGCAGTATTTT
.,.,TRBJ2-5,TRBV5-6,CASSLEVPETQYF,TGTGCCAGCAGCTTGGAAGTCCCAGAGACCCAGTACTTC
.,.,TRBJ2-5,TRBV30,CAWSVQGETQYF,TGTGCCTGGAGTGTGCAGGGGGAGACCCAGTACTTC
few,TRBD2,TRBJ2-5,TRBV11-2,CASSAHPLAGGVETQYF,TGTGCCAGCAGCGCCCATCCCTTAGCGGGGGGTGTAGAGACCCAGTACTTC
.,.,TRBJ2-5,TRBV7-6,CASSLYGQSQETQYF,TGTGCCAGCAGCCTCTACGGACAGAGCCAAGAGACCCAGTACTTC
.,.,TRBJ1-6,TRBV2,CATREGTYNSPLHF,TGTGCCACCCGGGAAGGGACCTATAATTCACCCCTCCACTTT
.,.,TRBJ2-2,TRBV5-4,CASSPNRRASDGELFF,TGTGCCAGCAGCCCAAATCGCAGGGCGTCGGACGGGGAGCTGTTTTTT
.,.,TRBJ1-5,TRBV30,CAWTHGGGNQPQHF,TGTGCCTGGACCCACGGAGGGGGCAATCAGCCCCAGCATTTT
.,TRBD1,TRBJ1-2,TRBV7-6,CASSRDRDYGYTF,TGTGCCAGCAGTCGGGACAGGGACTATGGCTACACCTTC
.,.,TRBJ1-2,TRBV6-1,CAGQGGINYGYTF,TGTGCCGGCCAAGGGGGGATCAACTATGGCTACACCTTC
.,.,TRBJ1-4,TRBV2,CASIRAATNEKLFF,TGTGCCAGCATACGGGCAGCAACTAATGAAAAACTGTTTTTT
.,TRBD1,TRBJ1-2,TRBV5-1,CASSLGQGSNYGYTF,TGCGCCAGCAGCTTGGGACAGGGCAGTAACTATGGCTACACCTTC
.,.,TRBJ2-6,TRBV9,CASSGGFKSGANVLTF,TGTGCCAGCAGCGGGGGATTCAAATCTGGGGCCAACGTCCTGACTTTC
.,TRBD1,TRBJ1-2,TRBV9,CASSAGTGERFGYTF,TGTGCCAGCAGCGCTGGGACAGGGGAAAGGTTCGGCTACACCTTC